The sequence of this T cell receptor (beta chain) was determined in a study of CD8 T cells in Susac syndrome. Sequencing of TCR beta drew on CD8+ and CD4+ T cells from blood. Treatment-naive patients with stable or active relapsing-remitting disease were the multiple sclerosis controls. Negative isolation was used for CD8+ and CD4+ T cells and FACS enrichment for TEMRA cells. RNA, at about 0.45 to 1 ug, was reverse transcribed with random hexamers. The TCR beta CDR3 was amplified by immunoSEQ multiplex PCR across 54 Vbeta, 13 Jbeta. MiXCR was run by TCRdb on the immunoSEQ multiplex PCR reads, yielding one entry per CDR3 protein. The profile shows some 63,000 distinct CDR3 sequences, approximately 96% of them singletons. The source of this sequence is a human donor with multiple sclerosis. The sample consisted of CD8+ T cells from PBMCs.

The CDR3 loop reads CASSQDISSLSYEQYF. The CDR3 DNA follows: TGCGCCAGCAGCCAAGATATCTCCAGTCTTTCCTACGAGCAGTACTTC. The chain joins TRBV4-3 to TRBJ2-7; D is unclear. The CDR3 loop spans 16 amino acids. Germline lookup yields CDR1 LGHNA and CDR2 YSLEER. Trimming took 0 bases from V and 1 from J, leaving 13 bases between them.